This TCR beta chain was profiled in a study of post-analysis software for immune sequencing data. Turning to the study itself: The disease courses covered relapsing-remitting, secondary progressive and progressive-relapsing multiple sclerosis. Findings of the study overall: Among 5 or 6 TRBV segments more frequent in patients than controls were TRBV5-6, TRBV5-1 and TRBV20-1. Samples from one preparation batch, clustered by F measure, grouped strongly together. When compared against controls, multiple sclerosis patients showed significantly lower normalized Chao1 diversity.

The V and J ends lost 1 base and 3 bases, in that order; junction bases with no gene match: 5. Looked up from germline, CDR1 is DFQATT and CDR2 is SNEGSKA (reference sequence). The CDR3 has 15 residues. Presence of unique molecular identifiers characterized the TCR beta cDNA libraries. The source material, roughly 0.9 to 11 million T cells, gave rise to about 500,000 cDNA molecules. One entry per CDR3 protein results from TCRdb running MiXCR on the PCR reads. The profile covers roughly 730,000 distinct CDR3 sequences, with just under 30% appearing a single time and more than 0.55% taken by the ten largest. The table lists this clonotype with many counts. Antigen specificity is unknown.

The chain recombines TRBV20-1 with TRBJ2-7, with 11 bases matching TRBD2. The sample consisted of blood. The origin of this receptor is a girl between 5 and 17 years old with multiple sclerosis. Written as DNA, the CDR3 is TGCAGTGCTAGAGCTAGCGGGAGGAATAACTACGAGCAGTACTTC. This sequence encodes CSARASGRNNYEQYF.